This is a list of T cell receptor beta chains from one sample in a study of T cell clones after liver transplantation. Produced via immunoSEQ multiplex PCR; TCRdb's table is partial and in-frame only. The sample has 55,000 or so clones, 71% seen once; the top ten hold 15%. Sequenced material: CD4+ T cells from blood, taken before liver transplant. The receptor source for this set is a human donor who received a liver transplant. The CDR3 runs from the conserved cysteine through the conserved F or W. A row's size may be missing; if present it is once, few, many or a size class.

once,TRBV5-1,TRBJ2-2,CASSSVEGAIGELFF
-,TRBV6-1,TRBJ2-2,CASGQGPNTGELFF
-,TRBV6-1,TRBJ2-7,CASSEEGGHEQYF
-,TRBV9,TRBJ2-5,CASSVAEGRETQYF
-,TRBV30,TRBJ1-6,CAWSAFYRDSPLHF
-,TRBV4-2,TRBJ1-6,CASSPSGGQDSPLHF
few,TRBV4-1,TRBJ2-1,CASSHSGTSNNEQFF
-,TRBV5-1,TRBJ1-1,CASRSGGVTEAFF
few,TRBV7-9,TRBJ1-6,CASSATAQGPLHF
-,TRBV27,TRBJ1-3,CASSPTLGSSGNTIYF
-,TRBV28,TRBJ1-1,CASSPLGQGGTEAFF
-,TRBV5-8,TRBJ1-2,CASSSGQGNYGYTF
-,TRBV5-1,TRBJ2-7,CASRGQSLYEQYF
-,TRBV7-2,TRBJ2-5,CASSLQPGLGIETQYF
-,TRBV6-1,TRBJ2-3,CASSEVSGGPGTQYF
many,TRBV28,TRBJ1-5,CASYEGDQPQHF
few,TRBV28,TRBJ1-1,CASTQQGLTEAFF
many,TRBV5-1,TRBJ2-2,CASSLSVDTGELFF
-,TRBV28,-,CASRSNTGASEQYF
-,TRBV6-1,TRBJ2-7,CASSVTSGAYEQYF
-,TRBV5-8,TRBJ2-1,CASNMDRFNEQFF
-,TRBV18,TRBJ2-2,CASSRSDRNTGELFF
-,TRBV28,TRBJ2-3,CASSSTGNTGTDTQYF
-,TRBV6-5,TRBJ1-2,CASSVGGFGGYGYTF
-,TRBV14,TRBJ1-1,CASSQRGGNTEAFF
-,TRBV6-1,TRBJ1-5,CASSKGEVVDQPQHF
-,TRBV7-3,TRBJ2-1,CASSLERAMVNEQFF
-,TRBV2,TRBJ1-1,CASNLRNTEAFF
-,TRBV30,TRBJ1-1,CAWRLHGTDTEAFF
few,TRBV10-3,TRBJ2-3,CAISDGGGTDTQYF
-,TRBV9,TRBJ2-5,CASSVAGEQETQYF
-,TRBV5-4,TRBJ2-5,CASSLKRGGVETQYF
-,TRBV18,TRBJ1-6,CASSLGQGSNSPLHF
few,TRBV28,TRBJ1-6,CASSSAGGGFQSPLHF
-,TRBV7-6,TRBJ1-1,CASSIRGMNTEAFF
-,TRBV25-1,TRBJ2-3,CASRRAGGRADTQYF
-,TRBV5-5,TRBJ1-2,CASSPTVSSYGYTF
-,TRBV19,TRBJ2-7,CASSYPDRADEQYF
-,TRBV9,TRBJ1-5,CASSVGPRDQPQHF
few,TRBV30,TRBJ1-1,CAWGRQNTEAFF
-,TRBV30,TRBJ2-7,CAWTPRETYEQYF
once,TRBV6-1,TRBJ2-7,CASSAQTGGTSYEQYF
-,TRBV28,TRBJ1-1,CASTWGGTNTEAFF
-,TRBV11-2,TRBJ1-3,CASSERPGNTIYF
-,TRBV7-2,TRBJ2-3,CASSRQGLELADTQYF
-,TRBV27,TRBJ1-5,CASSLTGYNQPQHF
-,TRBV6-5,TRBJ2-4,CASSYSPWGTGIQYF
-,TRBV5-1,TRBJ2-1,CASGDYNEQFF
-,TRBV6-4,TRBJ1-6,CASSDSYDTRSPLHF
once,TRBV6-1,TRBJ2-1,CASRLSGGPYNEQFF
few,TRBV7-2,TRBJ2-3,CASSPGSLSGGPHTQYF
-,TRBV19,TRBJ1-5,CASSLQGKDNQPQHF
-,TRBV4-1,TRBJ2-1,CASSPGGNSYNEQFF
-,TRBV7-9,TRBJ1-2,CASSLSTVNYGYTF
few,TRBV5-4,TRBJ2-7,CASSLAGHYEQYF
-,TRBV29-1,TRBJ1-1,CSFGDRNTEAFF
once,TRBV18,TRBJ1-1,CASSSSGPEAFF
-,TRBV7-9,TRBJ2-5,CASSRTGEETQYF